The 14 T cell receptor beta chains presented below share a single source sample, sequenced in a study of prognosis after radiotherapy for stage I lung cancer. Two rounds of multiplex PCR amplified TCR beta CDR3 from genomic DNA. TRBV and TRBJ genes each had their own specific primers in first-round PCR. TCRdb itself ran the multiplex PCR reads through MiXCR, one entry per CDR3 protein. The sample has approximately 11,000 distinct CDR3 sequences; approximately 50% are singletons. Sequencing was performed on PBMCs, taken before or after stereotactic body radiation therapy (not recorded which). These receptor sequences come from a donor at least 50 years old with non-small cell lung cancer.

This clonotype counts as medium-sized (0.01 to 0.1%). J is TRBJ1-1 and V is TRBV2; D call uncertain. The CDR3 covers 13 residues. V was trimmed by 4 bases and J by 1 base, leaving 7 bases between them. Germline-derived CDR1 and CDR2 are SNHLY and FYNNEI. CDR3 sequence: CASSALENTEAFF. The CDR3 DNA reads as TGTGCCAGCAGTGCGCTTGAGAACACTGAAGCTTTCTTT.

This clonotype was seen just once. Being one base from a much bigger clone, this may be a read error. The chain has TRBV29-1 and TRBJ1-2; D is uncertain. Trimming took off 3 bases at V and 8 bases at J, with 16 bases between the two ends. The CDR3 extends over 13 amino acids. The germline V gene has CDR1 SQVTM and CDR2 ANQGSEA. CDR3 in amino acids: CSVDSGREAGYTF. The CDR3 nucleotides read TGCAGCGTTGACAGTGGCCGCGAGGCCGGCTACACCTTC.

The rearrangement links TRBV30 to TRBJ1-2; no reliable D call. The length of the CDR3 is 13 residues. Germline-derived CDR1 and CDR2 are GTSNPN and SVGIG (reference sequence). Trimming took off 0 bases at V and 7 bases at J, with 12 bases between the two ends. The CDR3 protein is CAWSVLRGGGYTF. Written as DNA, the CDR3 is TGTGCCTGGAGTGTACTGCGTGGTGGTGGCTACACCTTC.

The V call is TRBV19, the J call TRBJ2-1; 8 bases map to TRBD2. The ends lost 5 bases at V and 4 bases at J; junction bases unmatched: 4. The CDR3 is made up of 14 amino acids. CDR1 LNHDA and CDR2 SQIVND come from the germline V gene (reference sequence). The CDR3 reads CASSAAGGYNEQFF. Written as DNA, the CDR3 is TGTGCCAGTAGTGCGGCGGGAGGTTACAATGAGCAGTTCTTC. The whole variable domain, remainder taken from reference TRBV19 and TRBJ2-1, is DGGITQSPKYLFRKEGQNVTLSCEQNLNHDAMYWYRQDPGQGLRLIYYSQIVNDFQKGDIAEGYSVSREKKESFPLTVTSAQKNPTAFYLCASSAAGGYNEQFFGPGTRLTVL.

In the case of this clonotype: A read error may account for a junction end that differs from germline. Here the CDR3 DNA reads TGCAGTTCTAGGTGGGACAGCACAGATGCGCAGTATTTT. The encoded protein is CSSRWDSTDAQYF. The rearrangement links TRBV20-1 to TRBJ2-3; 7 bases line up with TRBD1. CDR3 length equals 13 residues. Germline loops: CDR1 DFQATT, CDR2 SNEGSKA (reference sequence).

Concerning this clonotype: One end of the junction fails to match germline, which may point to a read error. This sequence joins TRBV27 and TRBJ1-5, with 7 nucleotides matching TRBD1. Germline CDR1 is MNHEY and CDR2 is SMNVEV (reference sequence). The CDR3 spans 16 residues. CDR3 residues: CASSRQGAGGNHPQHF. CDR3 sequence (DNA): TGTGCCAGCAGCCGACAGGGTGCAGGAGGCAATCATCCCCAGCATTTT.

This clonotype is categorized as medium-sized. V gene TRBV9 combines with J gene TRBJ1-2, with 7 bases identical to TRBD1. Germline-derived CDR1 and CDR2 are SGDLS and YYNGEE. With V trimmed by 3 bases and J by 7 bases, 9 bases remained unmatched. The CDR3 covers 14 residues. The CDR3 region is CASSEYDREGGYTF. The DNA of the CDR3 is TGTGCCAGCAGCGAGTACGACAGGGAAGGTGGCTACACCTTC.

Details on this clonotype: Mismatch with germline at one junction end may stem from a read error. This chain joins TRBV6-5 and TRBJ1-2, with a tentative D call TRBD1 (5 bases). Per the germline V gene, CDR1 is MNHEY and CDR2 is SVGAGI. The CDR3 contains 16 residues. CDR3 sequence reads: CARSYTYGAFNYGYTF. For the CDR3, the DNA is TGTGCCAGAAGTTACACATATGGGGCGTTTAACTATGGCTACACCTTC.

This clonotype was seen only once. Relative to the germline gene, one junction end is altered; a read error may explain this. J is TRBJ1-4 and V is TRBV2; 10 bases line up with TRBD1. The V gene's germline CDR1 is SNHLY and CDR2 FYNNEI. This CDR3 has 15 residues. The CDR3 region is CASSVQGQGDEKLLF. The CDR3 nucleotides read TGTGCCAGCAGTGTGCAAGGACAGGGGGATGAAAAACTGCTTTTC.

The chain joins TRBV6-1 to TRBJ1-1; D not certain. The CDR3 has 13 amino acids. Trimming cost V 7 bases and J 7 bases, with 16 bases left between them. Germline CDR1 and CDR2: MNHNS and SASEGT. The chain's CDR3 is CASMEGADSEAFF. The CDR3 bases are TGTGCCAGCATGGAGGGCGCCGATAGTGAAGCTTTCTTT.

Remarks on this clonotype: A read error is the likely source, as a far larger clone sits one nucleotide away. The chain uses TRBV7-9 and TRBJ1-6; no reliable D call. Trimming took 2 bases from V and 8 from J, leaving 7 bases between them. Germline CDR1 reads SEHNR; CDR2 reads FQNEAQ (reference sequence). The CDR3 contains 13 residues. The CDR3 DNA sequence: TGTGCCAGCAGCTTATCAGTGGATTCACCCCTCCACTTT. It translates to CASSLSVDSPLHF. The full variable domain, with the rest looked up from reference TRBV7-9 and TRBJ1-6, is DTGVSQNPRHKITKRGQNVTFRCDPISEHNRLYWYRQTLGQGPEFLTYFQNEAQLEKSRLLSDRFSAERPKGSFSTLEIQRTEQGDSAMYLCASSLSVDSPLHFGNGTRLTVT.

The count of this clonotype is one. For the CDR3, the DNA is TGTGCCACCAGCAGAGAGGGGCAGGGAGGGGGTTATGGCTACACCTTC. Residues: CATSREGQGGGYGYTF. The chain is built from TRBV15 and TRBJ1-2, with TRBD1 as a possible D gene (6 bases). The CDR3 runs to 16 residues. Germline CDR1 and CDR2: LNHNV and YYDKDF (reference sequence). Deletions cut 0 bases from V and 5 bases from J, with 16 bases between.

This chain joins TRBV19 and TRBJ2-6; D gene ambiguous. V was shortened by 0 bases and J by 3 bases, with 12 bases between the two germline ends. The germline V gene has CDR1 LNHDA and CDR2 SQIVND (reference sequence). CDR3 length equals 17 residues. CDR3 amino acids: CASSIDLFGYGANVLTF. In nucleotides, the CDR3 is TGTGCCAGTAGTATAGATCTATTCGGGTATGGGGCCAACGTCCTGACTTTC. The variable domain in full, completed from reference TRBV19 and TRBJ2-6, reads DGGITQSPKYLFRKEGQNVTLSCEQNLNHDAMYWYRQDPGQGLRLIYYSQIVNDFQKGDIAEGYSVSREKKESFPLTVTSAQKNPTAFYLCASSIDLFGYGANVLTFGAGSRLTVL.

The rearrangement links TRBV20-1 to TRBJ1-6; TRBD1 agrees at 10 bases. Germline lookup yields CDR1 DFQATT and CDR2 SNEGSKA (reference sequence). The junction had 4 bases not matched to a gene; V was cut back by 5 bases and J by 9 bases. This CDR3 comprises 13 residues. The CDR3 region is CSAVRTGGSPLHF. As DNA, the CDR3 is TGCAGTGCTGTTAGGACAGGGGGTTCACCCCTCCACTTT.